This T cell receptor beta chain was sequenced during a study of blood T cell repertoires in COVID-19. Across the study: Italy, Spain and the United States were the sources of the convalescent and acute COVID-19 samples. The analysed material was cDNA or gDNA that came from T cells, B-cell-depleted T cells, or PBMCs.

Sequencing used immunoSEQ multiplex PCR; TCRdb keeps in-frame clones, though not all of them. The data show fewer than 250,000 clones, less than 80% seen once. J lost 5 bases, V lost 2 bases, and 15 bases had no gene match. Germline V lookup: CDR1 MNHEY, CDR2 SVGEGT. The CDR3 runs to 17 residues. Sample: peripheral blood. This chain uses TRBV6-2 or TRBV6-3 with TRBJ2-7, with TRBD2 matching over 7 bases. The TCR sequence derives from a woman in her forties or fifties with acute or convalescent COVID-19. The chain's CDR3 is CASSYPPSGGWSHEQYF. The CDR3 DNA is TGTGCCAGCAGTTACCCCCCCTCGGGGGGTTGGAGCCACGAGCAGTACTTC.